This TCR beta chain was recorded in a study of T cell changes during pregnancy in multiple sclerosis. The repertoire was sequenced with immunoSEQ multiplex PCR; TCRdb's copy has only in-frame clones and lacks some. The data contain around 92,000 clones, approximately 92% of them singletons. This CDR3 comprises 13 residues. This sequence was found in a female donor with multiple sclerosis, enrolled in a pregnancy study. The sequences come from peripheral blood, collected in the first trimester of pregnancy. The chain recombines TRBV12-2 with TRBJ1-1; TRBD1, the table's D call, lacks a check against the DNA. TRBV12-2 represents a pseudogene. CDR3 protein: CASRCRENTEAFF. The CDR3 nucleotides read TGTGCAAGTCGCTGCAGGGAGAACACTGAAGCTTTCTTT.